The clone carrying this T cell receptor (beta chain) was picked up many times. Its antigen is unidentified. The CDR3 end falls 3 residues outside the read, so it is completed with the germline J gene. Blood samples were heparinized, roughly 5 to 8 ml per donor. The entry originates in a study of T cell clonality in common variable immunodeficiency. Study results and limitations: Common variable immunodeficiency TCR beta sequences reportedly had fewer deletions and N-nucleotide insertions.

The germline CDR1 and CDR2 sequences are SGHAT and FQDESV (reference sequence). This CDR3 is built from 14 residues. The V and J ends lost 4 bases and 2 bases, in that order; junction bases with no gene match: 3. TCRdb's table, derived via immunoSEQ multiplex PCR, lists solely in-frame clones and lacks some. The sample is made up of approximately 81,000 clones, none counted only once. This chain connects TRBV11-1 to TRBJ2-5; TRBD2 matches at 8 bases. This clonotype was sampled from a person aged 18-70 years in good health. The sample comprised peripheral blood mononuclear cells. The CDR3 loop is CASSSRGGQETQYF. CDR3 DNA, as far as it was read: TGTGCCAGCAGCTCCCGGGGGGGGCAAGAGACC.